This record concerns one T cell receptor beta chain sequence. The sample holds a few counts of this clonotype. Its antigen remains unidentified. No much larger clone is present one base from it, and per-base qualities are unavailable. Systemically healthy Caucasian individuals from Russia, 39 in total and aged roughly 6 to 100 years, were included as donors. Around 10 milliliters of peripheral blood were collected from each donor into EDTA-treated Vacutainer tubes. Ficoll-Paque density-gradient centrifugation was used to isolate PBMCs, with at least 6.5 million per sample. Total RNA was extracted from PBMCs with Trizol reagent, with at least 5.5 micrograms obtained per sample. The percentages of naive CD45RAhigh/CD27high T cells were determined by flow cytometry on a PBMC aliquot from every donor. The record originates from a study of blood T cells in healthy people across ages (dated by TCRdb to the mid-2010s). The study in broad terms: In model experiments, roughly one uniquely barcoded TCR beta cDNA molecule per two T cells was captured by template switching. Using the same blood draw, the study looked at two additional independent replicas of 1 million unique cDNA reads for two donors, one aged 18 to 30 and the other aged 80 or older. Donors of different ages were randomly distributed across sequencing lanes to avoid experimental bias. To track age-related changes in TCR beta repertoire diversity, the study relied on deep sequencing normalized with unique cDNA molecular identifiers. Four age groups were formed from the donors: young (average roughly 16 years), middle-aged (approximately 42), aged (62) and long-lived (roughly 88). What the research found in general, with its limitations: The CMV infection status of donors was not known, potentially confounding age-related changes in expanded clonotypes. Observed TCR beta diversity per million T cells fell roughly linearly with age, and a significant reduction was already apparent by age about 36. The percentage of naive T cells measured by flow cytometry correlated strongly with observed TCR beta diversity. Compared with the aged group, the long-lived group had more naive CD4+ T cells, fewer expanded clones and increased TCR diversity, suggesting age selection. Bulk unsorted PBMC profiling prevented conclusive comparison of naive and antigen-experienced compartments. Estimates of total diversity based on one million sequenced T cells were regarded as lower bounds and as underestimates.

The method was 5' RACE. Sequencing instrument: Illumina HiSeq 2500. A second PCR of about 7 to 12 cycles was performed with a sample-barcoded 5' primer and a J-beta primer mix. Each TCR beta cDNA molecule received a unique molecular identifier from a template-switch 5' adaptor carrying 12 random nucleotides. At least 2.5 million CDR3-containing paired-end reads were obtained from each sample. First-strand cDNA synthesis was performed from all RNA using the Mint cDNA synthesis kit, with priming by a TRBC-specific oligonucleotide. Following uracil-DNA glycosylase treatment, a first 18-cycle PCR with universal primers M1SS and BC2_uni_R was performed on all cDNA. The paper's processing steps were these. For normalization, 1 million high-quality reads, each with a distinct molecular identifier, were randomly selected from each sample. Reads sharing molecular identifiers were discarded rather than binned into consensus sequences. CDR3 identification, clonotype clustering and error correction used MiTCR with a Q25 quality threshold and the strictest error-elimination algorithm. A nonparametric unseen species model with Euler transformation was used to estimate lower-bound total TCR beta diversity. TCRdb reworked the public reads: Q25 trimming with fastp, MiXCR clone assembly, productive beta chains retained. Here each entry gathers all rows of one CDR3 protein and keeps the most common genes and DNA. It is TCRdb's table, rather than the study itself, that gives the V and J calls and clone size. This sample is represented by 550,000 to 750,000 distinct CDR3 sequences; under 25% of them were singletons. Of the sample, approximately 3.7% is held by the ten largest clones.

The CDR3 contains 16 residues, cysteine and phenylalanine counted. The CDR3 DNA has 48 bases and is translated from base 1. The germline V gene (reference sequence) provides CDR1 DFQATT and CDR2 SNEGSKA. V sheds 0 bases and J sheds 0 bases, leaving 12 bases between their ends. Material: blood. Recombination joined TRBV20-1 with TRBJ1-5, with a weak D call of TRBD1 (5 bases match). This receptor was obtained from a man in his sixties or seventies in good health. The CDR3: CSAREWTGHSNQPQHF. At the DNA level, the sequence is TGCAGTGCTAGAGAATGGACGGGGCATAGCAATCAGCCCCAGCATTTT.